This TCR beta chain was identified during a study of T cell responses to AZD1222 COVID-19 vaccine. The data were produced by immunoSEQ multiplex PCR, yet TCRdb's version contains in-frame clones alone and is incomplete. Of about 88,000 clones in the sample, just over 90% were seen once. Study conclusions and caveats: Distributed over spike, vaccine-associated CD4 TCRs predominated at 160-218 and 743-854.

Comments on this clone: The antigen is unknown.

This sequence was found in an adult who received the AZD1222 COVID-19 vaccine. Material: peripheral blood, obtained 28 days after the second AZD1222 dose.

CDR3 DNA sequence: TGTGCCAGCAGTACTTTTAGCGGGGGGGCAAGGAATGAGCAGTTCTTC. Protein: CASSTFSGGARNEQFF. The chain is built from TRBV2 and TRBJ2-1, with 11 nucleotides matching TRBD2. Germline V lookup: CDR1 SNHLY, CDR2 FYNNEI. V lost 5 bases, J lost 7 bases, and 10 bases stayed unmatched. The length of the CDR3 is 16 residues.